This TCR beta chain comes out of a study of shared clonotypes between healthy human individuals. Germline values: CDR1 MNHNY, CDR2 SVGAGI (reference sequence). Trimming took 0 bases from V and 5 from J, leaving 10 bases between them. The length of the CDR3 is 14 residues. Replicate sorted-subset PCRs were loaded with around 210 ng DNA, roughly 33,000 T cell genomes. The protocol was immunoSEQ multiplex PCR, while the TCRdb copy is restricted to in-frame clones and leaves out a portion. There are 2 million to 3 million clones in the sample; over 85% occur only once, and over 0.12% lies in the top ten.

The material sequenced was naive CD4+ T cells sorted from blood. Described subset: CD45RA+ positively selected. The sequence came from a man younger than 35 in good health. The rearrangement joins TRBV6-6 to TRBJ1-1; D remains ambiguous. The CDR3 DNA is TGTGCCAGCAGTTACTCCATAGAGGCGACTGAAGCTTTCTTT. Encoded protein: CASSYSIEATEAFF.